This T cell receptor (beta chain) was captured by sequencing in a study of tissue T cells after allogeneic stem cell transplantation. For this clone: The germline and genes are mouse ones. Read coverage stops 1 residue before the CDR3 terminus; the germline J gene supplies the remainder.

Described time point: mouse harvest day 14 after allogeneic transplant. Mouse grafts combined 10^7 T-cell-depleted bone marrow cells with 10^6 splenic CD5+ T cells. Generated by immunoSEQ multiplex PCR, the TCRdb table keeps only in-frame clones and is missing some. The sample contains fewer than 5,500 clones, approximately 31% of which appear only once. CDR1 is SGHLS, CDR2 HYDKME, per germline. The CDR3 loop spans 16 amino acids. The V end lost 2 bases, the J end lost 0 bases, and 14 bases lay between the germline ends. The clonotype comes from a female BALB/c mouse given C57BL/6 T cells with graft-versus-host disease after an allogeneic hematopoietic cell transplant. Sequenced: skin. The gene calls are TRBV12-2 and TRBJ2-3, with D possibly matching TRBD2 (6 bases). CDR3 bases read: TGTGCCAGCTCTCCCCGACTGGATCCTAGTGCAGAAACGCTGTAT. It codes for CASSPRLDPSAETLY. From start to end, the CDR3 is CASSPRLDPSAETLYF.